This TCR beta chain was found in a study of PD-1 blockade in classical Hodgkin lymphoma. The study's findings and limits: Researchers reported that CD4+ TCR diversity, though not CD8+, rose significantly by C4D1.

Autologous stem cell transplantation was followed by relapse in every patient, and brentuximab vedotin exposure varied. This CDR3 has 14 amino acids. A remark on this clone: Its matching antigen is unknown.

Data came from immunoSEQ multiplex PCR; TCRdb stores just in-frame clones and leaves some out. This sample yields approximately 100,000 clones, of which roughly 90% are seen a single time; around 7% belongs to the top ten. The sequence derives from a human donor with classical Hodgkin lymphoma. The specimen was peripheral blood mononuclear cells (PBMCs), collected before the second cycle of nivolumab. This chain joins TRBV21-1 and TRBJ1-2. TRBV21-1 is labeled a pseudogene. The CDR3 bases are TGTGCCAGCAGCAAAGGTGCTACCTCCTATGGCTACACCTTC. It translates to CASSKGATSYGYTF.